This T cell receptor (beta chain) was identified during a study of PD-L1 blockade in urothelial cancer. Overall study: Blood analysis was done at 3 weeks (second dose) and 6 weeks after treatment began.

Assay used: immunoSEQ multiplex PCR; TCRdb lists only in-frame clones, some missing. The sample consists of over 45,000 clones, 70% to 90% of them appearing once. Germline V gene data show CDR1 as LGHNA and CDR2 as YNFKEQ. Trimming took off 0 bases at V and 5 bases at J, with 11 bases between the two ends. The CDR3 is 16 amino acids. The sample here was PBMCs, taken around atezolizumab (anti-PD-L1) treatment. This receptor was obtained from a man aged 55-75 years with urothelial cancer. The chain combines TRBV4-2 with TRBJ1-6; D is uncertain. The CDR3 region has the DNA TGTGCCAGCAGCCAAGATCTAAATACGGATAATTCACCCCTCCACTTT. It specifies CASSQDLNTDNSPLHF.